The clone carrying this T cell receptor beta chain was seen repeatedly, ten times or more. The record originates from a study of T cell repertoires in cytomegalovirus infection. The CDR3 is made up of 11 amino acids. V was cut by 4 bases and J by 6 bases, with 6 bases left in between. From germline, CDR1 is SGHTA and CDR2 FQGNSA. TCRdb recomputed calls from the reads with MiXCR, one row per CDR3 protein. The data show around 190,000 distinct CDR3 sequences, with under 15% seen just once and 25% to 30% held by the top ten. The chain is built from TRBV7-2 and TRBJ1-2, with D uncertain. This receptor was identified in a human donor in good health (CMV status not recorded). Some clones in this sample may be carry-over from other donors' samples. Sequences were obtained from PBMCs. CDR3 sequence: CASSSTNGYTF. In nucleotides, the CDR3 is TGTGCCAGCAGCTCAACAAATGGCTACACCTTC.